These 20 T cell receptor beta chains came from one sample sequenced in a study of patients and donors after allogeneic stem cell transplantation (dated by TCRdb to 2020 to 2022). Receptor libraries were prepared by RT-PCR. TCRdb records NextSeq 550 as the sequencer. TCRdb cleaned the public reads at Q25 with fastp, built clones with MiXCR and kept in-frame beta chains. Entries are consolidated by CDR3 protein sequence, retaining the most common genes and DNA. The sample table lists some 7,100 distinct CDR3 sequences, roughly an eighth of them with a count of one. The ten largest clonotypes hold around 53% of the sample. The sample taken for sequencing was blood, either unsorted or a sorted T cell fraction (not recorded which). These receptors all stem from a human donor who was either an allogeneic HSCT recipient or a stem cell or donor lymphocyte infusion donor (not recorded which). It is not recorded whose cells these are; they may come from a transplant donor.

This clonotype turned up a few times. The chain has TRBV7-2 and TRBJ2-1, with D hard to call. The CDR3 spans 15 residues. Germline CDR1 SGHTA, CDR2 FQGNSA. Between the trimmed V and J ends, which lost 0 bases and 4 bases, there was a span of 10 bases. CDR3 DNA sequence: TGTGCCAGCAGCTTAGCTGCTAGAATGTACAATGAGCAGTTCTTC. It yields the protein CASSLAARMYNEQFF. Full variable domain (rest looked up from reference TRBV7-2 and TRBJ2-1): GAGVSQSPSNKVTEKGKDVELRCDPISGHTALYWYRQSLGQGLEFLIYFQGNSAPDKSGLPSDRFSAERTGGSVSTLTIQRTQQEDSAVYLCASSLAARMYNEQFFGPGTRLTVL.

V gene TRBV7-9 combines with J gene TRBJ1-2; TRBD1 matches 8 bases. The CDR3 contains 13 residues. Germline V lookup: CDR1 SEHNR, CDR2 FQNEAQ (reference sequence). Losses at the gene ends were 2 bases for V and 11 bases for J; bases not matched to a gene: 7. The CDR3, as DNA: TGTGCCAGCAGCTTAAATGGACAGGGAAGATACACCTTC. It encodes CASSLNGQGRYTF.

V gene TRBV7-3 combines with J gene TRBJ2-1; the match to TRBD2 covers 9 bases. This CDR3 spans 14 amino acids. Germline V gives CDR1 SGHTA, CDR2 FQGTGA. After removal of 2 bases from V and 7 bases from J, the junction contained 3 bases not matched to a gene. CDR3 in amino acids: CASSLAGGENEQFF. CDR3 in DNA: TGTGCCAGCAGCTTAGCGGGAGGGGAAAATGAGCAGTTCTTC.

This clonotype showed up many times. This chain joins TRBV2 and TRBJ1-1; possibly TRBD1 for D (5 bases). The CDR3 runs 13 residues. V was shortened by 3 bases and J by 3 bases, with 8 bases between the two germline ends. Germline loops: CDR1 SNHLY, CDR2 FYNNEI. The DNA for the CDR3 is TGTGCCAGCAGTGATAGGGGTTACACTGAAGCTTTCTTT. Translation: CASSDRGYTEAFF.

Within the sample, this clonotype is medium-sized. The gene calls are TRBV7-9 and TRBJ1-2; TRBD1 might be the D (5 bases). V gave up 3 bases and J gave up 6 bases, with 8 bases separating them. CDR1 and CDR2 (germline): SEHNR, FQNEAQ (reference sequence). CDR3 length equals 12 residues. CDR3 coding DNA: TGTGCCAGCAGCTTCGTAGGGGATGGCTACACCTTC. Its translation is CASSFVGDGYTF. Variable domain in full (rest from reference TRBV7-9 and TRBJ1-2): DTGVSQNPRHKITKRGQNVTFRCDPISEHNRLYWYRQTLGQGPEFLTYFQNEAQLEKSRLLSDRFSAERPKGSFSTLEIQRTEQGDSAMYLCASSFVGDGYTFGSGTRLTVV.

This clonotype is medium-sized in the sample. The CDR3 region is CASSLAAQSEAFF. The CDR3 nucleotides read TGTGCCAGCAGTTTAGCGGCCCAGTCTGAAGCTTTCTTT. V gene TRBV12-3 or TRBV12-4 combines with J gene TRBJ1-1, with D uncertain. V was trimmed by 0 bases and J by 6 bases, leaving 8 bases between them. The CDR3 is made up of 13 amino acids.

The chain recombines TRBV4-1 with TRBJ2-5; D possibly uses TRBD1 or TRBD2 (5 bases each). CDR3 size: 13 residues. Per germline, CDR1 MGHRA and CDR2 YSYEKL. With 5 bases removed from V and 4 bases from J, the gap between germline ends came to 11 bases. CDR3 in amino acids: CASSSEGRETQYF. The CDR3 DNA follows: TGCGCCAGCAGCTCCGAGGGGAGAGAGACCCAGTACTTC.

This clonotype is medium-sized by share. This rearrangement joins TRBV12-3 or TRBV12-4 to TRBJ1-4, with 8 bases that match TRBD1. This CDR3 has 14 residues. J gave up 7 bases and V 6 bases, and 7 bases lay outside the gene matches. In DNA form, the CDR3 reads TGTGCCAGCAGCCGACAGGGGAGTGGTGAAAAACTGTTTTTT. As protein: CASSRQGSGEKLFF.

This clonotype was observed a few times. The chain is built from TRBV11-2 and TRBJ2-2; 9 bases agree with TRBD1. The CDR3 contains 15 residues. After removal of 5 bases from V and 2 bases from J, the junction contained 3 bases not matched to a gene. Germline V lookup: CDR1 SGHAT, CDR2 FQNNGV. This CDR3 is CASSQDRGNTGELFF. For the CDR3, the DNA is TGTGCCAGCAGCCAGGACAGGGGAAACACCGGGGAGCTGTTTTTT.

By its share, this clonotype is medium-sized (0.01 to 0.1%). The chain carries TRBV29-1 and TRBJ2-7, with a weak D call TRBD1 (5 bases). Germline V gene lookup returns CDR1 SQVTM and CDR2 ANQGSEA. CDR3 length equals 11 residues. Trimming shortened V by 7 bases and J by 6 bases, and 13 bases separated the two germline ends. The CDR3 is CSAGHPGEQYV. The CDR3 coding sequence is TGCAGCGCCGGACATCCAGGCGAGCAGTACGTC.

This clonotype was seen a handful of times. The chain carries TRBV21-1 and TRBJ2-1; the table's D call, TRBD2, was not checked against the DNA. TRBV21-1 is tagged as a pseudogene. The CDR3 consists of 16 residues. DNA for the CDR3: TGTGCCAGCAGCAAAACTCCGGGACTAGCGTTCCATGAGCAGTTCTTC. It specifies CASSKTPGLAFHEQFF.

The chain uses TRBV2 and TRBJ2-3; TRBD2 aligns across 8 bases. The V and J ends lost 5 bases and 2 bases, in that order; junction bases with no gene match: 3. The CDR3 has 14 residues. Germline assignment: CDR1 SNHLY and CDR2 FYNNEI. CDR3 amino acids: CASSPSGSTDTQYF. Here the CDR3 DNA reads TGTGCCAGCAGTCCTAGCGGGTCCACAGATACGCAGTATTTT.

This clonotype has just a few counts. The chain links TRBV6-2 or TRBV6-3 to TRBJ2-1; the D gene is possibly TRBD2 (6 bases). Trimming removed 1 base at V and 9 bases at J, with 13 bases between. Germline V gives CDR1 MNHEY, CDR2 SVGEGT. The CDR3 has 14 residues. CDR3: CASSYLLGGAEQFF. In DNA form, the CDR3 reads TGTGCCAGCAGTTACTTACTCGGCGGGGCTGAGCAGTTCTTC.

This clonotype was seen a few times. V usage is TRBV7-9 and J usage is TRBJ1-4, with 8 nucleotides matching TRBD1. This CDR3 spans 15 amino acids. The V and J ends lost 1 base and 7 bases, in that order; junction bases with no gene match: 5. Germline V gene data show CDR1 as SEHNR and CDR2 as FQNEAQ (reference sequence). CDR3 loop: CASSLVDREAEKLFF. CDR3 DNA sequence: TGTGCCAGCAGCTTAGTGGACAGGGAGGCTGAAAAACTGTTTTTT. Variable domain in full (rest from reference TRBV7-9 and TRBJ1-4): DTGVSQNPRHKITKRGQNVTFRCDPISEHNRLYWYRQTLGQGPEFLTYFQNEAQLEKSRLLSDRFSAERPKGSFSTLEIQRTEQGDSAMYLCASSLVDREAEKLFFGSGTQLSVL.

J is TRBJ1-1 and V is TRBV12-3 or TRBV12-4, with TRBD1 as a possible D gene (5 bases). The CDR3 sequence is 14 residues long. The ends were cut back, 2 bases at V and 1 base at J, with 8 bases in the middle. Here the CDR3 reads CASSLQGWNTEAFF. The CDR3 bases are TGTGCCAGCAGTTTACAGGGATGGAACACTGAAGCTTTCTTT.

V usage is TRBV4-3 and J usage is TRBJ2-5, with D possibly called TRBD1 or TRBD2 (5 bases each). Trimming left V 0 bases short and J 7 bases short, with 12 bases between. There are 14 residues in the CDR3. Germline V CDR1 and CDR2: LGHNA, YSLEER. The CDR3 DNA sequence: TGCGCCAGCAGCCAAGATGGGGGTCTCGGGACCCAGTACTTC. Its translation: CASSQDGGLGTQYF.

This clonotype was picked up a small number of times. V is TRBV24-1 and J is TRBJ2-1, with D possibly TRBD2 on 7 matching bases. CDR1 and CDR2 from the germline V gene are KGHDR and SFDVKD. The CDR3 has 16 amino acids. The V end lost 0 bases, the J end lost 9 bases, and 17 bases lay between the germline ends. CDR3 sequence: CATSDLGGALGGEQFF. Here the CDR3 DNA reads TGTGCCACCAGTGATTTGGGGGGGGCGCTTGGTGGTGAGCAGTTCTTC.

Only one count was recorded for this clonotype. The DNA of the CDR3 is TGTGCCAGCAGCCGTAATCCCCTTTTCAGGGCCAACGTCCTGACTTTC. Protein product: CASSRNPLFRANVLTF. The chain carries TRBV7-9 and TRBJ2-6; the D is unclear. The germline CDR1 and CDR2 sequences are SEHNR and FQNEAQ (reference sequence). The V gene lost 5 bases and the J gene lost 5 bases, with 16 bases spanning the gap. The CDR3 has 16 residues.

The chain recombines TRBV19 with TRBJ1-5; no clear D gene. The CDR3 spans 15 residues. CDR1 LNHDA and CDR2 SQIVND come from the germline V gene (reference sequence). V was clipped by 3 bases and J by 3 bases, with 12 bases between them. Here the CDR3 reads CASSIPGRTNQPQHF. In nucleotides, the CDR3 is TGTGCCAGTAGTATTCCCGGACGAACCAATCAGCCCCAGCATTTT.

This clonotype was seen repeatedly, ten times or more. J is TRBJ1-3 and V is TRBV3-1; D is uncertain. This CDR3 comprises 14 residues. Germline lookup yields CDR1 LGHDT and CDR2 YNNKEL (reference sequence). The V gene lost 0 bases and the J gene lost 0 bases, with 3 bases spanning the gap. The CDR3 DNA reads TGTGCCAGCAGCCAAGATAACTCTGGAAACACCATATATTTT. This gives the protein CASSQDNSGNTIYF.